This T cell receptor beta chain appears in the sequencing data of a study of control samples from healthy donors and cancer patients. Comment on this clone: Relative to the germline gene, one junction end is altered; a read error may explain this.

Some clones are missing from TCRdb's copy, which holds only in-frame ones; the method was immunoSEQ multiplex PCR. Among about 150,000 clones listed, about nine tenths were seen once. This receptor was obtained from a middle-aged woman in good health. The sequenced sample was blood.

The CDR3 spells CASSLDWTGGESSEQYF. The CDR3 region has the DNA TGTGCCAGCAGCTTAGATTGGACAGGGGGCGAGTCCTCCGAGCAGTACTTC. This sequence joins TRBV11-3 and TRBJ2-7; TRBD1 aligns across 11 bases. Germline values: CDR1 SGHNT, CDR2 YENEEA. CDR3 length equals 17 residues.